This T cell receptor (beta chain) was identified in a study of cytomegalovirus exposure and HLA in healthy donors. The PCR had 60 Vbeta and 13 Jbeta primers. TCRdb keeps only in-frame clones here, not all; method: immunoSEQ multiplex PCR. The sample shows over 130,000 clones, approximately 72% of them seen only once. This CDR3 region has 14 residues. Trimming left V 1 base short and J 2 bases short, with 7 bases between. Germline loops: CDR1 SGHRS, CDR2 YFSETQ. This chain uses TRBV5-1 with TRBJ1-5; D not resolved. This clonotype was sampled from an older woman in good health and CMV-seronegative. Specimen: PBMCs. The CDR3 reads CASSLNGGNQPQHF. The CDR3 DNA reads as TGCGCCAGCAGCTTGAACGGGGGCAATCAGCCCCAGCATTTT.